The entry below gives a single TCR delta chain sequence along with its context. A read error may explain this, as a much larger clone is one base away. TCRdb re-called the PCR reads via CATT. The table records roughly 6,500 delta-chain clones, roughly a tenth of them present only once. The record originates from a study of human gamma delta and Vdelta1 T cells. CDR3 size: 27 residues. Germline V gives CDR1 TSWWSYY, CDR2 QGS. V shed 3 bases and J 0 bases; nucleotides not matched to a gene: 40. The sample consisted of naive CD27+ Vdelta1 gamma-delta T cells from blood. This chain joins TRDV1 and TRDJ1; TRDD3 matches 7 bases. This TCR came from a human donor in good health. CDR3 in DNA: TGTGCTCTTGGGGACGCTGGGATCTTCTACGTCGGCGGGATACAAATCTCTCACACCTCGTACACCGATAAACTCATCTTT. Translating it yields CALGDAGIFYVGGIQISHTSYTDKLIF.